A selection of T cell receptor beta chains follows, all from one sample in a study of T cells in Graves' hyperthyroidism and ophthalmopathy. TCRdb re-called the multiplex PCR reads through MiXCR, storing one row per CDR3 protein. Among around 340,000 distinct CDR3 sequences listed, around 20% were seen once. The sample comprised blood. Receptor source: a woman in her 50s with Graves' hyperthyroidism. The CDR3 runs from the conserved cysteine through the conserved F or W. The D gene is left open where the match is weak. Clone size is stated in some rows and not others, as once, few, many or a class when expanded.

j_call v_call clone_size d_call cdr3_aa cdr3_nt
TRBJ1-5 TRBV28 few TRBD1 CASSPTGGGGQPQHF TGTGCCAGCAGCCCTACAGGGGGGGGGGGTCAGCCCCAGCATTTT
TRBJ2-7 TRBV20-1 many TRBD1 CSAHRGNSYEQYF TGCAGTGCCCACAGGGGGAATTCCTACGAGCAGTACTTC
TRBJ2-6 TRBV6-1 few . CASRPIDRLSGANVLTF TGTGCCAGCAGGCCGATCGACCGGTTATCTGGGGCCAACGTCCTGACTTTC
TRBJ2-3 TRBV28 many TRBD1 CASFPGGTHTRNTQYF TGTGCCAGCTTTCCAGGGGGCACACACACACGGAATACGCAGTATTTT
TRBJ2-3 TRBV18 many TRBD2 CASCAVAGGPDTQYF TGTGCCAGCTGCGCCGTAGCGGGGGGCCCCGATACGCAGTATTTT
TRBJ2-3 TRBV14 many TRBD1 CASSQEGDRAFVTDTQYF TGTGCCAGCAGCCAAGAAGGGGACAGGGCTTTCGTGACAGATACGCAGTATTTT
TRBJ2-7 TRBV5-1 many TRBD2 CASSLGGLAGGPRNEQYF TGCGCCAGCAGCTTGGGGGGACTAGCGGGGGGGCCGAGGAACGAGCAGTACTTC
TRBJ1-2 TRBV12-3/TRBV12-4 many . CASRPRVGSYGYTF TGTGCCAGCAGACCTCGGGTAGGGTCATATGGCTACACCTTC
TRBJ2-7 TRBV28 many TRBD1 CASIRTGFSYEQYF TGTGCCAGCATACGGACAGGGTTCTCCTACGAGCAGTACTTC
TRBJ2-1 TRBV27 . . CASADPYNEQFF TGTGCCAGCGCGGACCCCTACAATGAGCAGTTCTTC
TRBJ2-7 TRBV12-3/TRBV12-4 few . CASRRSPLYEQYF TGTGCCAGCAGGCGATCTCCCCTCTACGAGCAGTACTTC
TRBJ2-1 TRBV20-1 many TRBD2 CSASGGEAYNEQFF TGCAGTGCTAGTGGGGGGGAGGCCTACAATGAGCAGTTCTTC
TRBJ2-2 TRBV3-1 many . CASSQEPGATGELFF TGTGCCAGCAGCCAAGAGCCAGGGGCCACCGGGGAGCTGTTTTTT
TRBJ2-7 TRBV28 many . CASSMAGTASYEQYF TGTGCCAGCAGTATGGCCGGGACTGCGAGCTACGAGCAGTACTTC
TRBJ1-1 TRBV7-2 . . CASSPQGNRNTEAFF TGTGCCAGCAGCCCTCAGGGAAATAGGAACACTGAAGCTTTCTTT
TRBJ1-5 TRBV28 many . CASSLFSVLSNQPQHF TGTGCCAGCAGTTTATTTTCGGTCCTTAGCAATCAGCCCCAGCATTTT
TRBJ2-1 TRBV11-2 few TRBD2 CASSVGLAGVYNEQFF TGTGCCAGCAGCGTCGGGCTAGCGGGAGTGTACAATGAGCAGTTCTTC
TRBJ2-3 TRBV7-2 many TRBD1 CASSLGTGVVDTQYF TGTGCCAGCAGCTTAGGGACAGGAGTGGTAGATACGCAGTATTTT
TRBJ2-2 TRBV6-2/TRBV6-3 many . CASSPQIGELFF TGTGCCAGCAGTCCACAGATTGGGGAGCTGTTTTTT
TRBJ2-2 TRBV7-9 many TRBD1 CASSSTGPSPGELFF TGTGCCAGCAGCTCGACAGGGCCATCCCCCGGGGAGCTGTTTTTT
TRBJ1-5 TRBV29-1 many . CSVKDSYNQPQHF TGCAGCGTAAAGGACAGTTACAATCAGCCCCAGCATTTT
TRBJ2-1 TRBV3-1 . TRBD1 CASSHGTAYNEQFF TGTGCCAGCAGCCACGGGACAGCCTACAATGAGCAGTTCTTC